This TCR beta chain was captured by sequencing in a study of identical twins. From the 5' RACE reads, TCRdb called clonotypes with MiXCR, one entry per CDR3 protein. The table has approximately 410,000 distinct CDR3 sequences, around 20% seen once. This clonotype came up many times. Its specificity is unknown. Overall study results and limits: Conclusions were drawn cross-sectionally by statistical analysis, without following the same donors.

This clonotype was obtained from a man aged 50-60 years in good health. Sequenced material: naive T cells sorted from blood.

CDR3 coding DNA: TGTGCCAGCAGCCCCCAGACAGGGCGGTCCTACGAGCAGTACTTC. Protein: CASSPQTGRSYEQYF. V gene TRBV7-2 combines with J gene TRBJ2-7; TRBD1 matches at 7 bases. V shed 5 bases, J shed 1 base, and the junction held 8 bases outside the gene matches. CDR1 and CDR2 from the germline V gene are SGHTA and FQGNSA. This CDR3 is built from 15 residues.